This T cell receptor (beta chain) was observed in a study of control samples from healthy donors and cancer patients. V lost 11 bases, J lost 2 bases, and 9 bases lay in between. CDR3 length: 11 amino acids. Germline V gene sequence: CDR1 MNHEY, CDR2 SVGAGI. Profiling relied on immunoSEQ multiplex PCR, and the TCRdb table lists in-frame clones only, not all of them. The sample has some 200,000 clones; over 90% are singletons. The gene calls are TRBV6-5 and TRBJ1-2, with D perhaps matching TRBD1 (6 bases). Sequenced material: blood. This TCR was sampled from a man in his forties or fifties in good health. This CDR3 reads CAATGNYGYTF. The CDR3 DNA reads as TGTGCCGCCACAGGGAACTATGGCTACACCTTC.